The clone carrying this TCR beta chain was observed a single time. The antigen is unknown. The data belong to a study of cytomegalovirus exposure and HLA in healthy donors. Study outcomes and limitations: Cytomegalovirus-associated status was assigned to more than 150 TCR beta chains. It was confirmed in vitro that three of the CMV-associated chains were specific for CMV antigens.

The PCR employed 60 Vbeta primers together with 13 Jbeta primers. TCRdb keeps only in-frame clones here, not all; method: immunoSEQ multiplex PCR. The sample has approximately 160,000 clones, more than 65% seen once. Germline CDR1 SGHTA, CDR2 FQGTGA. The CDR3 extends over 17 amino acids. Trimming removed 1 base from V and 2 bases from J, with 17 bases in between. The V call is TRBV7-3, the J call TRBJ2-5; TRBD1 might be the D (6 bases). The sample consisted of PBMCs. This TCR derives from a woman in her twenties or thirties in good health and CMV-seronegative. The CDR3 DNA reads TGTGCCAGCAGCTTAAAAGCCCCGACAGGACTTCAAGAGACCCAGTACTTC. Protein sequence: CASSLKAPTGLQETQYF.